This T cell receptor (beta chain) comes out of a study of T cell repertoires in cytomegalovirus infection. Study details: Epitope selection comprised recently identified HLA-C-restricted CMV epitopes and well-studied HLA-B-restricted CMV epitopes. An indication of both CMV infection and matching HLA type came from public TCR beta signatures. Whole-study findings and limits: Based on cumulative public TCR beta family frequency, carriers of CMV plus the relevant HLA were identified. Within the response measured ex vivo, HLA-C-restricted CMV-specific TCR beta clonotypes were dominant.

Via MiXCR, TCRdb re-called the reads, giving one row per CDR3 protein. There are 800,000 to 950,000 distinct CDR3 sequences in the sample; approximately 32% occur only once, and around 12% lies in the top ten. The CDR3 sequence is 16 residues long. The germline V gene has CDR1 KGHDR and CDR2 SFDVKD. V was pared by 3 bases and J by 4 bases, with 7 bases of the junction left unmatched. Remarks on this clonotype: Its antigen is as yet unknown.

The chain links TRBV24-1 to TRBJ2-2; the match to TRBD1 covers 7 bases. Source: cultured CD8+ T cells from PBMCs, taken from culture after CMV antigen stimulation. The receptor was derived from a human donor in good health (CMV status not recorded). Some clones in this sample may be carry-over from other donors' samples. CDR3 coding DNA: TGTGCCACCAGTGATGCCGGGACAGCTCTCACCGGGGAGCTGTTTTTT. Its protein product is CATSDAGTALTGELFF.